This T cell receptor (beta chain) emerged from a study of T cell repertoires in cytomegalovirus infection. About the study: Peptides in the study included HLA-C-restricted and HLA-B-restricted CMV epitopes. Both a matching HLA type and CMV infection were indicated by public TCR beta signatures. Regarding the study as a whole: HLA-C-restricted CMV-specific TCR beta clonotypes were dominant in the ex vivo response.

This clonotype has at least ten counts. The antigen is unknown. TCRdb passed the reads through MiXCR, listing each CDR3 protein once. Found here are 35,000 to 55,000 distinct CDR3 sequences, about 19% of them singletons; the top ten hold 50% to 65%. There are 13 residues in the CDR3. The ends were cut back, 5 bases at V and 0 bases at J, with 8 bases in the middle. Germline values: CDR1 SGHKS, CDR2 YYEKEE (reference sequence). Sample: CD8+ T cells from cultured PBMCs, taken from culture after CMV antigen stimulation. V gene TRBV5-5 combines with J gene TRBJ1-1, with D perhaps matching TRBD1 (5 bases). This receptor was identified in a human donor in good health (CMV status not recorded). Some clones in this sample may be carry-over from other donors' samples. CDR3 DNA: TGTGCCAGCAGGAGGGACTTGAACACTGAAGCTTTCTTT. Translation: CASRRDLNTEAFF.